Listed here are 25 T cell receptor beta chains from one sample, sequenced in a study of blood T cells in healthy people across ages. Alongside a J-beta primer mix, a sample-barcoded 5' primer served in a second PCR lasting about 7 to 11 cycles. MiXCR was run by TCRdb on the 5' RACE reads, yielding one entry per CDR3 protein. The sample yields 650,000 to 950,000 distinct CDR3 sequences, approximately 48% seen once. The sequencing sample was made of blood. These TCRs come from a man in his fifties or sixties in good health.

This clonotype has only a few counts. V gene TRBV6-5 combines with J gene TRBJ2-7, with D tentatively TRBD1 (7 bases). The CDR3 spans 17 residues. Germline loops: CDR1 MNHEY, CDR2 SVGAGI. V was shortened by 2 bases and J by 0 bases, with 17 bases between the two germline ends. CDR3 loop: CASSYAAGQTHSYEQYF. CDR3 in DNA: TGTGCCAGCAGTTACGCCGCGGGACAGACCCACTCCTACGAGCAGTACTTC.

In its sample, this clonotype was seen a few times. The chain employs TRBV27 and TRBJ2-1; tentative D call: TRBD1 (5 bases). CDR1 is MNHEY and CDR2 is SMNVEV in the germline V gene (reference sequence). CDR3 size: 12 residues. Trimming removed 7 bases at V and 4 bases at J, with 8 bases between. Here the CDR3 reads CASMKGYNEQFF. CDR3 sequence (DNA): TGTGCCAGCATGAAGGGGTACAATGAGCAGTTCTTC.

V usage is TRBV9 and J usage is TRBJ2-3, with 8 bases fitting TRBD1. The CDR3 totals 16 residues. With V trimmed by 0 bases and J by 5 bases, 8 bases remained unmatched. Germline-derived CDR1 and CDR2 are SGDLS and YYNGEE. The CDR3 DNA reads as TGTGCCAGCAGCGTAGTCGTGACAGGGGCCAGAGATACGCAGTATTTT. This translates into CASSVVVTGARDTQYF.

This clonotype appeared a few times. This chain joins TRBV18 and TRBJ1-4; D gene unclear. This CDR3 is built from 16 residues. Germline V gene lookup returns CDR1 KGHSH and CDR2 LQKENI. V lost 0 bases, J lost 6 bases, and 14 bases lay in between. CDR3 protein: CASSPPWGAGDEKLFF. The CDR3 DNA sequence: TGTGCCAGCTCACCACCCTGGGGAGCGGGAGATGAAAAACTGTTTTTT.

The rearrangement joins TRBV5-5 to TRBJ2-7; D may be TRBD2 (6 bases). Judging by the DNA end, TRBJ2-5 fits better; the J call may be wrong. CDR1 is SGHKS and CDR2 is YYEKEE in the germline V gene (reference sequence). The CDR3 has 16 residues. CDR3 nucleotides: TGTGCCAGCAGCCCCCGGGGTAGCGGCATCCAAGAGACCCAGTACTTC. Encoded protein: CASSPRGSGIQETQYF.

The J gene is TRBJ2-1, the V gene TRBV7-9; 7 bases are shared with TRBD2. The better agreement between TRBJ2-7 and the DNA end casts doubt on the J call. Germline CDR1 SEHNR, CDR2 FQNEAQ (reference sequence). The CDR3 totals 16 residues. The CDR3 DNA reads as TGTGCCAGCAGGTCCTCAGGCGGGGGTCTCTCCAATGAGCAGTACTTC. As protein: CASRSSGGGLSNEQYF.

V gene TRBV12-3 or TRBV12-4 combines with J gene TRBJ1-6; D possibly corresponds to TRBD1 (5 bases). The CDR3 extends over 19 amino acids. Trimming left V 3 bases short and J 0 bases short, with 18 bases between. The CDR3 loop is CASSFRDFPHHSYNSPLHF. In DNA form, the CDR3 reads TGTGCCAGCAGTTTCCGGGACTTCCCCCACCACTCCTATAATTCACCCCTCCACTTT.

This clonotype was seen repeatedly, ten times or more. The chain uses TRBV29-1 and TRBJ2-1; D gene uncertain. This CDR3 contains 11 residues. Per germline, CDR1 SQVTM and CDR2 ANQGSEA. Trimming pared 4 bases from V and 7 bases from J, leaving 8 bases between. The CDR3 bases are TGCAGCGTTGTTATTTTTAATGAGCAGTTCTTC. It yields the protein CSVVIFNEQFF.

The gene calls are TRBV29-1 and TRBJ2-1; no definite D call. CDR1 and CDR2 (germline): SQVTM, ANQGSEA. The CDR3 has 14 amino acids. The V gene lost 4 bases and the J gene lost 9 bases, with 19 bases spanning the gap. This CDR3 reads CSVVLVRAQFEQFF. CDR3 DNA sequence: TGCAGCGTTGTTCTCGTCCGGGCTCAATTTGAGCAGTTCTTC.

The chain combines TRBV29-1 with TRBJ2-3, with D possibly being TRBD1 (5 bases). The CDR3 extends over 12 amino acids. Per germline, CDR1 SQVTM and CDR2 ANQGSEA. With 6 bases removed from V and 6 bases from J, the gap between germline ends came to 13 bases. The DNA for the CDR3 is TGCAGCGTCGCAGAGTCAGGGGATACGCAGTATTTT. Amino acids: CSVAESGDTQYF.

On this clonotype: As the CDR3 is not closed by the conserved phenylalanine or tryptophan, this likely results from a read error. This sequence joins TRBV12-3 or TRBV12-4 and TRBJ1-2; no reliable D call. This CDR3 is 12 amino acids long. Trimming cost V 6 bases and J 7 bases, with 12 bases left between them. Here the CDR3 reads CASSQGPSGYTL. In nucleotides, the CDR3 is TGTGCCAGCAGCCAAGGTCCAAGTGGCTACACCCTC.

V is TRBV2 and J is TRBJ2-2; D uncertain. The V gene lost 3 bases and the J gene lost 6 bases, with 2 bases spanning the gap. CDR3 length equals 11 residues. Germline-derived CDR1 and CDR2 are SNHLY and FYNNEI. The CDR3 bases are TGTGCCAGCAGTGAGTCCGGGGAGCTGTTTTTT. Protein product: CASSESGELFF.

This clonotype was recorded many times. V gene TRBV20-1 combines with J gene TRBJ2-3, with D tentatively TRBD2 (5 bases). Germline lookup yields CDR1 DFQATT and CDR2 SNEGSKA (reference sequence). V was clipped by 0 bases and J by 3 bases, with 16 bases between them. The length of the CDR3 is 16 residues. The CDR3: CSAREWRSRVTDTQYF. CDR3 coding DNA: TGCAGTGCTAGAGAGTGGCGGTCGCGGGTAACAGATACGCAGTATTTT.

The V call is TRBV24-1, the J call TRBJ1-1; 7 positions agree with TRBD1. From germline, CDR1 is KGHDR and CDR2 SFDVKD. Trimming removed 4 bases from V and 10 bases from J; junction bases left unmatched: 8. CDR3 length: 13 residues. The CDR3 here is CATSDRSGGRAFF. The CDR3 DNA reads as TGTGCCACCAGTGACCGTTCAGGGGGTCGAGCTTTCTTT.

This clonotype came up a few times. The chain links TRBV29-1 to TRBJ2-5, with TRBD1 matching over 8 bases. Per germline, CDR1 SQVTM and CDR2 ANQGSEA. The V and J ends lost 7 bases and 4 bases, in that order; junction bases with no gene match: 14. The CDR3 covers 15 residues. The CDR3 DNA follows: TGCAGCGCCCAAGGCCCCAGGGGGCAACGAGAGACCCAGTACTTC. It is translated as CSAQGPRGQRETQYF.

The J gene is TRBJ1-2, the V gene TRBV20-1; D is unresolved. CDR3 length: 14 residues. CDR1 and CDR2 (germline): DFQATT, SNEGSKA (reference sequence). V shed 0 bases and J shed 5 bases, with 13 bases lying between them. CDR3 nucleotide sequence: TGCAGTGCTAGAGATTGGAGGGAAGGGTATGGCTACACCTTC. It yields the protein CSARDWREGYGYTF.

Here the CDR3 DNA reads TGTGCCAGCAGTGAATTTGAGGGACTGTACAATGAGCAGTTCTTC. Its translation is CASSEFEGLYNEQFF. The chain links TRBV2 to TRBJ2-1; tentatively, D is TRBD2 (6 bases). CDR1 SNHLY and CDR2 FYNNEI come from the germline V gene. V lost 2 bases and J 4 bases, leaving 12 bases between the germline ends. This CDR3 has 15 residues.

Only one count was recorded for this clonotype. The V and J genes are TRBV2 and TRBJ2-7; D ambiguous. Germline CDR1 and CDR2: SNHLY and FYNNEI. V was shortened by 6 bases and J by 1 base, with 19 bases between the two germline ends. The CDR3 loop spans 16 amino acids. In DNA, the CDR3 is TGTGCCAGCAGCCGGTCCGCCCTTACAGCTTCCTACGAGCAGTACTTC. Encoded protein: CASSRSALTASYEQYF.

V is TRBV20-1 and J is TRBJ2-1; D unclear. The better agreement between TRBJ2-7 and the DNA end casts doubt on the J call. Germline V lookup: CDR1 DFQATT, CDR2 SNEGSKA (reference sequence). This CDR3 is built from 16 residues. Here the CDR3 DNA reads TGCAGTGCTAGAGACGCAGACGGAGCCCCCTACAATGAGCAGTACTTC. Protein product: CSARDADGAPYNEQYF.

The chain uses TRBV20-1 and TRBJ2-7; 7 bases are shared with TRBD1. Germline V gene lookup returns CDR1 DFQATT and CDR2 SNEGSKA (reference sequence). The CDR3 has 14 residues. Trimming took 1 base from V and 2 from J; bases not matched to a gene: 5. The CDR3 DNA follows: TGCAGTGCTAGAGGACAGGGAGATCCCTACGAGCAGTACTTC. Residues: CSARGQGDPYEQYF.

The chain joins TRBV9 to TRBJ1-6; D is ambiguous. The germline V gene encodes CDR1 SGDLS and CDR2 YYNGEE. The ends were cut back, 0 bases at V and 8 bases at J, with 6 bases in the middle. The CDR3 is 13 amino acids. The CDR3 loop is CASSVGQDSPLHF. As DNA, the CDR3 is TGTGCCAGCAGCGTAGGTCAGGATTCACCCCTCCACTTT.

The CDR3 is CASSLRQGSGGLYNEQFF. Written as DNA, the CDR3 is TGTGCCAGCTCACTGCGACAAGGTAGCGGGGGGCTATACAATGAGCAGTTCTTC. J is TRBJ2-1 and V is TRBV18, with TRBD2 matching over 10 bases. CDR1 is KGHSH, CDR2 LQKENI, per germline. Unmatched junction bases numbered 13, after V lost 4 bases and J lost 4 bases. The CDR3 runs to 18 residues.

This clonotype was counted between two and nine times. V and J are TRBV12-3 or TRBV12-4 and TRBJ1-5, with 11 positions matching TRBD1. This CDR3 is built from 12 residues. The ends lost 11 bases at V and 6 bases at J; junction bases unmatched: 3. The CDR3 loop is CAEGQGAQPQHF. The CDR3 region has the DNA TGTGCCGAAGGACAGGGGGCTCAGCCCCAGCATTTT.

V gene TRBV6-2 or TRBV6-3 combines with J gene TRBJ1-2, with a possible D match to TRBD1 (5 bases). This CDR3 is 15 amino acids long. V lost 5 bases, J lost 4 bases, and 17 bases lay in between. Germline V lookup: CDR1 MNHEY, CDR2 SVGEGT. The CDR3 protein is CASSNGGWAAYGYTF. The CDR3 DNA sequence: TGTGCCAGCAGTAACGGGGGATGGGCAGCCTATGGCTACACCTTC.

J is TRBJ1-1 and V is TRBV14; tentatively, D is TRBD1 (6 bases). CDR3 length: 16 residues. The ends were cut back, 4 bases at V and 4 bases at J, with 19 bases in the middle. Looked up from germline, CDR1 is SGHDN and CDR2 is FVKESK. The CDR3 spells CASSRDRKEWATEAFF. CDR3 bases: TGTGCCAGCAGCCGAGACAGGAAAGAGTGGGCCACTGAAGCTTTCTTT.